These T cell receptor beta chains were read from a single sample in a study of molecular identifiers for immune sequencing clone quantification. TCRdb independently ran MiXCR on the PCR reads; one entry per CDR3 protein. The table has fewer than 10,000 distinct CDR3 sequences, 15% to 20% seen once. The sequenced sample consisted of naive CD8+ T cells from blood, with Jurkat cell RNA spiked in. These receptors were collected from a human donor in good health. Some libraries in this study had Jurkat cell RNA spiked in. Both conserved end residues are part of each CDR3. A clone size is listed for some rows: how often the clone was seen (once, few, many), or a class if it is expanded.

V,size,J,CDR3
TRBV6-5,medium-sized,TRBJ2-7,CASSYELGPGLPLDEQYF
TRBV6-2/TRBV6-3,NA,TRBJ1-1,CASSHGTGAEAFF
TRBV7-9,NA,TRBJ1-5,CAGSLLDSNQPQHF
TRBV29-1,medium-sized,TRBJ1-1,CSVVVNTEAFF
TRBV20-1,medium-sized,TRBJ2-7,CSALWREGLPYEQYF
TRBV28,many,TRBJ2-1,CASKGLPQDEQFF
TRBV12-3/TRBV12-4,medium-sized,TRBJ2-3,CASSLSASGDDTQYF
TRBV28,medium-sized,TRBJ2-7,CASSLSSVYEQYF
TRBV28,medium-sized,TRBJ2-1,CAAEREVPGSYNEQFF
TRBV5-4,NA,TRBJ2-7,CAGSGKGGAGSSYEQYF
TRBV7-9,many,TRBJ2-2,CASSLPGQGAPLHGELFF
TRBV6-5,once,TRBJ2-5,CASRPDSSPLETQYF
TRBV27,medium-sized,TRBJ2-3,CASSLYPGSSTDTQYF
TRBV6-6,NA,TRBJ2-3,CASSAPGRSTDTQYF
TRBV10-3,many,TRBJ1-1,CAISEWDRPDEAFF
TRBV5-4,many,TRBJ2-7,CASSYLAGVAYEQYF
TRBV27,many,TRBJ2-7,CASSFEGSSYEQYF
TRBV29-1,many,TRBJ1-2,CSVDQGPGTF
TRBV18,NA,TRBJ2-2,CASSPPGHNTGELLF
TRBV20-1,many,TRBJ2-1,CSAKLGLEQFF
TRBV12-3/TRBV12-4,medium-sized,TRBJ2-7,CASSSTLIGTGAYEQYF
TRBV7-9,medium-sized,TRBJ1-5,CASSLGPYSNQPQHF
TRBV20-1,many,TRBJ2-5,CSASGGGAFLETQYF
TRBV2,many,TRBJ2-7,CASSPRDPSLKEQYF
TRBV3-1,many,TRBJ2-3,CASSQAGLAGGRGIRTDTQYF
TRBV20-1,many,TRBJ2-1,CSARDIDGRALYEQFF
TRBV20-1,many,TRBJ1-4,CSVRWEGAPTNEKLFF
TRBV19,medium-sized,TRBJ2-3,CASSMDVVNTQYF
TRBV27,many,TRBJ1-6,CASNYQGASYNSPLHF
TRBV5-6,many,TRBJ2-5,CASTPRMQETQYF
TRBV27,NA,TRBJ2-6,CASSPLQGSANVLTF
TRBV28,many,TRBJ2-7,CASSFRGGRFHEQYF
TRBV2,many,TRBJ2-1,CASSEGPLLAGAYNEQFF